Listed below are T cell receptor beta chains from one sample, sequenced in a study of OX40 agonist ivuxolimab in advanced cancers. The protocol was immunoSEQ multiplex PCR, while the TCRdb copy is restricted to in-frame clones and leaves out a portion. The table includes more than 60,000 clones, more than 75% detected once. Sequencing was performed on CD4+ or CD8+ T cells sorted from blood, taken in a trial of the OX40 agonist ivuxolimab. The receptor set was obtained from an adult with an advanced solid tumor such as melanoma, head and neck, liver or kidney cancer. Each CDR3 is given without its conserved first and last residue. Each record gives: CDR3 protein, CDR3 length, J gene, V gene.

ASSPKRGNAYEQY 13 TRBJ2-7 TRBV18
ASSIIDRGLETQY 13 TRBJ2-5 TRBV19
ASSYSRRTNTGELF 14 TRBJ2-2 TRBV6-6
ASVGLAGITDTQY 13 TRBJ2-3 TRBV27
ASRDSGTGVGQPQH 14 TRBJ1-5 TRBV28
ATQLAGGPYEQY 12 TRBJ2-7 TRBV10-3
ASSKVHGVHEQF 12 TRBJ2-1 TRBV18
ASSEEGLAGAGELF 14 TRBJ2-2 TRBV2
ASSPRPGTADLTA 13 TRBJ2-6 TRBV6-5
ASSQDYTQGYNEQF 14 TRBJ2-1 TRBV4-3
ASSSLTHPRQGWGEQY 16 TRBJ2-7 TRBV28
ASSSQAGAGELF 12 TRBJ2-2 TRBV7-7
ASSPQRNNIQY 11 TRBJ2-4 TRBV10-2
ASSLIGGYGYT 11 TRBJ1-2 TRBV27
ASSLGLVGTEQY 12 TRBJ2-7 TRBV7-2
SVLQGGNSPLH 11 TRBJ1-6 TRBV29-1
ASRTGGGTDTQY 12 TRBJ2-3 TRBV5-1
SGTGNDEQY 9 TRBJ2-7 TRBV20-1
AISEGVKNEQF 11 TRBJ2-1 TRBV10-3
ASSYSAGGETQY 12 TRBJ2-5 TRBV6-6
ASTHGGQSETQY 12 TRBJ2-5 TRBV6-1
ASKWAGGPGTQY 12 TRBJ2-5 TRBV19
ASSGAGTGDEKLF 13 TRBJ1-4 TRBV28
ASSLALGGEQY 11 TRBJ2-7 TRBV5-6
ASIEGAENSPLH 12 TRBJ1-6 TRBV28
ASSSPGQGNYGYT 13 TRBJ1-2 TRBV27
ASRGQDGQETQY 12 TRBJ2-5 TRBV5-1
ASSRGASGDPNTGELF 16 TRBJ2-2 TRBV19
ASSRLGGTGGVIGYT 15 TRBJ1-2 TRBV7-8
ASSYNLYQPQH 11 TRBJ1-5 TRBV6-5
ASSSSLPAAGEQF 13 TRBJ2-1 TRBV7-9
ASSIFVDTEAF 11 TRBJ1-1 TRBV19
ASSLGGFNQPQH 12 TRBJ1-5 TRBV7-9
ASSSDRGGTGELF 13 TRBJ2-2 TRBV5-1
ASARGGGGPTDTQY 14 TRBJ2-3 TRBV27
ASQRGSTYNEQF 12 TRBJ2-1 TRBV19
ASSPGQGVDGANVLT 15 TRBJ2-6 TRBV28
ASSDYGGNTGELF 13 TRBJ2-2 TRBV6-1
ASSSYRGRDEQY 12 TRBJ2-7 TRBV11-2
ASSTPGGEQY 10 TRBJ2-7 TRBV6-5
ASSFGGLAGYNEQF 14 TRBJ2-1 TRBV27
ASSLSGASSYEQY 13 TRBJ2-7 TRBV7-2
ASSFRDRGSTDTQY 14 TRBJ2-3 TRBV27
ASRQPGGRTSNYGYT 15 TRBJ1-2 TRBV19
ASSLAGSGSFLYEQY 15 TRBJ2-7 TRBV5-5
ASSQTGARYGYT 12 TRBJ1-2 TRBV4-2
ASSVYLNTEAF 11 TRBJ1-1 TRBV2
ASSPLQGGGTEAF 13 TRBJ1-1 TRBV18
ASSYRVQFRDTQY 13 TRBJ2-3 TRBV6-5
ASSQRGATDTQY 12 TRBJ2-3 TRBV11-3
AWSVVGNTIY 10 TRBJ1-3 TRBV30
ASSPLSPGLTGELF 14 TRBJ2-2 TRBV5-4
ASSQARDRRETQY 13 TRBJ2-5 TRBV4-1
ASKNVGPTLGPQH 13 TRBJ1-5 TRBV19
ASRKQGMPSGNTIY 14 TRBJ1-3 TRBV28
ASSQVAGGYEQY 12 TRBJ2-7 TRBV14
ASSLQQGSTGNTIY 14 TRBJ1-3 TRBV7-9
ASSYSMAYGYT 11 TRBJ1-2 TRBV6-5
ASSEGGILYEQY 12 TRBJ2-7 TRBV6-1